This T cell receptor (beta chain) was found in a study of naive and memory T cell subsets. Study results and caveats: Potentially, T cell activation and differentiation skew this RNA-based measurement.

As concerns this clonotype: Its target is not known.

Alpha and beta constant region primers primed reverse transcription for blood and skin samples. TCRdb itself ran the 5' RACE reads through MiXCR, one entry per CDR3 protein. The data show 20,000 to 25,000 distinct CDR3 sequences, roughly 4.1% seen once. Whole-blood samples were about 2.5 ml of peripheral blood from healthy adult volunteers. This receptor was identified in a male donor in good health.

The CDR3 sequence is CASSETGGGGNEQFF. The CDR3 DNA is TGTGCCAGCAGCGAGACAGGGGGAGGGGGCAATGAGCAGTTCTTC. The chain joins TRBV5-4 to TRBJ2-1, with 9 positions matching TRBD1. CDR3 length equals 15 residues. Per the germline V gene, CDR1 is SGHNT and CDR2 is YYREEE (reference sequence). Unmatched junction bases numbered 8, after V lost 4 bases and J lost 6 bases.